The 29 T cell receptor beta chains listed next were all sequenced from one sample in a study of blood T cell repertoires in COVID-19 (TCRdb year 2020). To prepare the library, the immunoSEQ multiplex PCR assay was applied. TCRdb limited this immuneACCESS table to in-frame rearrangements with V and J called. A share of clones is missing; checked studies link under half to unresolved V genes, and the rest is unexplained. This sample has 120,000 or so clones in its table, and almost 80% of those were observed once. The ten largest clonotypes hold just under 25% of the sample. Material for sequencing was peripheral blood. All receptors come from a human donor in a cohort sampled during active COVID-19.

The V call is TRBV3-1 (or the pseudogene TRBV3-2), the J call TRBJ2-7; unclear D gene. The CDR3 extends over 17 amino acids. V lost 0 bases to trimming and J lost 0 bases, with 15 bases between them. Germline values: CDR1 LGHDT, CDR2 YNNKEL (reference sequence). The CDR3 DNA is TGTGCCAGCAGCCAAGATCTCTCTCCAGGTTACTCCTACGAGCAGTACTTC. Translated, it gives CASSQDLSPGYSYEQYF.

The chain joins TRBV3-1 (or the pseudogene TRBV3-2) to TRBJ2-7; 8 positions agree with TRBD1. The CDR3 extends over 15 amino acids. J gave up 0 bases and V 4 bases, and 5 bases lay outside the gene matches. Germline V gene lookup returns CDR1 LGHDT and CDR2 YNNKEL (reference sequence). As DNA, the CDR3 is TGTGCCAGCAGCCCAGGGGGCTCGAGCTCCTACGAGCAGTACTTC. Its translation: CASSPGGSSSYEQYF.

V gene TRBV5-8 combines with J gene TRBJ2-1; perhaps TRBD1 as D (5 bases). Trimming pared 3 bases from V and 4 bases from J, leaving 14 bases between. Germline-derived CDR1 and CDR2 are SGHTS and YDEGEE. The CDR3 is 15 amino acids. CDR3 sequence reads: CASSSRVFPYNEQFF. CDR3 coding DNA: TGTGCCAGCAGCTCCAGGGTTTTCCCTTACAATGAGCAGTTCTTC.

The V and J genes are TRBV5-4 and TRBJ2-7; TRBD1 agrees at 8 bases. After removal of 4 bases from V and 0 bases from J, the junction contained 6 bases not matched to a gene. The CDR3 length is 15 residues. Germline assignment: CDR1 SGHNT and CDR2 YYREEE (reference sequence). This CDR3 is CASSLGQGFSYEQYF. The DNA of the CDR3 is TGTGCCAGCAGCCTCGGACAGGGCTTCTCCTACGAGCAGTACTTC.

J is TRBJ1-1 and V is TRBV2; D is unresolved. CDR3 length: 13 amino acids. V was clipped by 2 bases and J by 6 bases, with 10 bases between them. Germline V gene data show CDR1 as SNHLY and CDR2 as FYNNEI. CDR3 region: CASSENRESEAFF. Written as DNA, the CDR3 is TGTGCCAGCAGTGAAAACCGGGAATCTGAAGCTTTCTTT.

This clone was observed a few times. V is TRBV7-3 and J is TRBJ2-2, with TRBD2 identical over 10 bases. This CDR3 contains 16 residues. Germline V gene lookup returns CDR1 SGHTA and CDR2 FQGTGA. Germline trimming cut 5 bases from V and 6 bases from J; bases unmatched to any gene: 9. CDR3 residues: CASSAERGGRSGELFF. The CDR3 bases are TGTGCCAGCAGCGCGGAGCGGGGGGGCCGGTCCGGGGAGCTGTTTTTT.

The chain joins TRBV9 to TRBJ1-1, with 7 bases lining up with TRBD1. The CDR3 sequence is 14 residues long. Germline assignment: CDR1 SGDLS and CDR2 YYNGEE. The V gene end was trimmed by 2 bases and the J gene end by 4 bases; junction bases not matched to a gene: 5. CDR3 in amino acids: CASSVTRTGTEAFF. Written as DNA, the CDR3 is TGTGCCAGCAGCGTCACTCGGACAGGCACTGAAGCTTTCTTT.

This clone has only one observation. The chain uses TRBV4-2 and TRBJ1-4; TRBD1 agrees at 8 bases. Germline V gene lookup returns CDR1 LGHNA and CDR2 YNFKEQ. The CDR3 has 16 residues. V lost 6 bases, J lost 8 bases, and 14 bases stayed unmatched. This chain's CDR3 is CASRREADRGLEKLFF. CDR3 sequence (DNA): TGTGCCAGCAGGCGTGAAGCCGACAGGGGATTGGAAAAACTGTTTTTT.

The sample holds one count of this clone. The chain recombines TRBV7-8 with TRBJ2-5, with a possible D match to TRBD1 (6 bases). The CDR3 loop spans 13 amino acids. CDR1 is SGHVS, CDR2 FQNEAQ, per germline. The ends were cut back, 1 base at V and 7 bases at J, with 10 bases in the middle. For the CDR3, the DNA is TGTGCCAGCAGCTTAGTACAGGGTGGGACCCAGTACTTC. Translated: CASSLVQGGTQYF.

V is TRBV27 and J is TRBJ2-2; TRBD2 matches at 13 bases. Germline V gene lookup returns CDR1 MNHEY and CDR2 SMNVEV (reference sequence). This CDR3 region has 16 residues. V was pared by 8 bases and J by 6 bases, with 9 bases of the junction left unmatched. The CDR3 coding sequence is TGTGCCAGCCAGTGGAGACTAGCGGGAGGAGCCGGGGAGCTGTTTTTT. Amino acids: CASQWRLAGGAGELFF.

The J gene is TRBJ2-3, the V gene TRBV2; 9 positions match TRBD2. Germline-derived CDR1 and CDR2 are SNHLY and FYNNEI. This CDR3 has 17 residues. V lost 4 bases and J lost 2; bases outside the gene matches: 10. In nucleotides, the CDR3 is TGTGCCAGCAGTGGGGCTAGCGGGATTCATTCCACAGATACGCAGTATTTT. Translated: CASSGASGIHSTDTQYF.

This clone was observed a handful of times. The gene calls are TRBV9 and TRBJ2-1; TRBD2 matches at 10 bases. This CDR3 has 11 residues. From germline, CDR1 is SGDLS and CDR2 YYNGEE. Trimming cost V 3 bases and J 12 bases; bases outside gene matches: 0. This CDR3 is CASSASGRQFF. The CDR3 coding sequence is TGTGCCAGCAGCGCTAGCGGGAGGCAGTTCTTC.

The V call is TRBV25-1, the J call TRBJ1-1; weak D call: TRBD1 (6 bases). This CDR3 region has 13 residues. V shed 5 bases and J shed 0 bases, with 7 bases lying between them. The germline CDR1 and CDR2 sequences are MGHDK and SYGVNS. Here the CDR3 reads CASSTGLNTEAFF. CDR3 nucleotide sequence: TGTGCCAGCAGTACAGGGTTGAACACTGAAGCTTTCTTT.

The chain employs TRBV2 and TRBJ2-3; 9 bases are a match to TRBD2. CDR3 length: 15 amino acids. V lost 0 bases to trimming and J lost 4 bases; unmatched junction nucleotides: 2. Per germline, CDR1 SNHLY and CDR2 FYNNEI. DNA for the CDR3: TGTGCCAGCAGTGAAGCGGCGGGAGGGGCAGATACGCAGTATTTT. Its protein product is CASSEAAGGADTQYF.

V is TRBV29-1 and J is TRBJ2-7; tentatively, D is TRBD2 (7 bases). The CDR3 is made up of 17 amino acids. The germline V gene encodes CDR1 SQVTM and CDR2 ANQGSEA. Deletions cut 7 bases from V and 3 bases from J, with 28 bases between. The CDR3, as DNA: TGCAGCGCACTAAGGAGGTGGGGAGGGGGTAAGAGCTACGAGCAGTACTTC. Translation gives CSALRRWGGGKSYEQYF.

V is TRBV27 and J is TRBJ1-2; 11 bases map to TRBD1. Germline V gene lookup returns CDR1 MNHEY and CDR2 SMNVEV (reference sequence). J lost 11 bases, V lost 4 bases, and 6 bases had no gene match. CDR3 size: 13 residues. CDR3 sequence: CASSSPGTGGYTF. CDR3 bases: TGTGCCAGCAGTTCCCCCGGGACAGGGGGATACACCTTC.

The chain employs TRBV9 and TRBJ1-1; D is ambiguous. The CDR3 has 12 residues. Germline-derived CDR1 and CDR2 are SGDLS and YYNGEE. Trimming left V 6 bases short and J 6 bases short, with 12 bases between. This chain's CDR3 is CASKALEAEAFF. The CDR3 DNA reads as TGTGCCAGCAAAGCCCTCGAGGCTGAAGCTTTCTTT.

The chain joins TRBV6-5 to TRBJ2-7, with TRBD2 as a possible D gene (6 bases). The germline V gene encodes CDR1 MNHEY and CDR2 SVGAGI. The length of the CDR3 is 14 residues. V shed 6 bases and J shed 0 bases, with 12 bases lying between them. Here the CDR3 DNA reads TGTGCCAGCAGAACGGTCGGGGGCTCCTACGAGCAGTACTTC. Translating it yields CASRTVGGSYEQYF.

This sequence joins TRBV6-2 or TRBV6-3 and TRBJ2-5; 8 positions agree with TRBD2. CDR1 is MNHEY, CDR2 SVGEGT, per germline. Trimming removed 2 bases from V and 5 bases from J; junction bases left unmatched: 7. There are 15 residues in the CDR3. The DNA of the CDR3 is TGTGCCAGCAGTTACCGAACTAGCGGTGGCGAGACCCAGTACTTC. It yields the protein CASSYRTSGGETQYF.

This chain connects TRBV2 to TRBJ2-3, with 16 nucleotides matching TRBD2. CDR1 is SNHLY, CDR2 FYNNEI, per germline. The CDR3 loop spans 16 amino acids. The junction had 8 bases not matched to a gene; V was cut back by 6 bases and J by 8 bases. The CDR3 sequence is CASRGTSGREGGTQYF. Written as DNA, the CDR3 is TGTGCCAGCAGAGGGACTAGCGGGAGGGAGGGAGGTACGCAGTATTTT. The whole variable domain, remainder taken from reference TRBV2 and TRBJ2-3, is EPEVTQTPSHQVTQMGQEVILRCVPISNHLYFYWYRQILGQKVEFLVSFYNNEISEKSEIFDDQFSVERPDGSNFTLKIRSTKLEDSAMYFCASRGTSGREGGTQYFGPGTRLTVL.

The CDR3 DNA is TGTGCCAGCAGCTTAGATGGTGGGGCTGGACAAGAGACCCAGTACTTC. Translating it yields CASSLDGGAGQETQYF. The chain links TRBV7-8 to TRBJ2-5; perhaps TRBD1 as D (5 bases). Germline assignment: CDR1 SGHVS and CDR2 FQNEAQ. The CDR3 sequence is 16 residues long. Trimming took off 1 base at V and 2 bases at J, with 14 bases between the two ends. Full variable domain (rest looked up from reference TRBV7-8 and TRBJ2-5): GAGVSQSPRYKVAKRGQDVALRCDPISGHVSLFWYQQALGQGPEFLTYFQNEAQLDKSGLPSDRFFAERPEGSVSTLKIQRTQQEDSAVYLCASSLDGGAGQETQYFGPGTRLLVL.

This clone occurred once. The gene calls are TRBV11-3 and TRBJ1-5, with 9 bases aligning to TRBD1. V shed 5 bases, J shed 2 bases, and the junction held 13 bases outside the gene matches. The CDR3 is 18 residues long. Germline CDR1 is SGHNT and CDR2 is YENEEA. CDR3 residues: CASSGKTGGSTCNQPQHF. In DNA, the CDR3 is TGTGCCAGCAGCGGTAAGACAGGGGGATCCACTTGCAATCAGCCCCAGCATTTT. The whole variable domain, filled in from reference TRBV11-3 and TRBJ1-5, reads EAGVVQSPRYKIIEKKQPVAFWCNPISGHNTLYWYLQNLGQGPELLIRYENEEAVDDSQLPKDRFSAERLKGVDSTLKIQPAELGDSAVYLCASSGKTGGSTCNQPQHFGDGTRLSIL.

The chain recombines TRBV5-5 with TRBJ1-3; D is possibly TRBD1 (5 bases). The CDR3 totals 14 residues. CDR1 SGHKS and CDR2 YYEKEE come from the germline V gene (reference sequence). The V end was cut by 1 base, the J end by 2 bases, with 7 bases between. The CDR3, as DNA: TGTGCCAGCAGCTTGCAGGGTACTGGAAACACCATATATTTT. Translating gives CASSLQGTGNTIYF.

V and J are TRBV9 and TRBJ2-3; TRBD2 might be the D (6 bases). The CDR3 covers 18 residues. CDR1 is SGDLS, CDR2 YYNGEE, per germline. Trimming removed 3 bases at V and 2 bases at J, with 22 bases between. Here the CDR3 DNA reads TGTGCCAGCAGCGCTCGCCGGAGGGGCTCGAGTTTCACAGATACGCAGTATTTT. Its translation: CASSARRRGSSFTDTQYF. Supplemented by reference TRBV9 and TRBJ2-3, the full variable domain reads DSGVTQTPKHLITATGQRVTLRCSPRSGDLSVYWYQQSLDQGLQFLIQYYNGEERAKGNILERFSAQQFPDLHSELNLSSLELGDSALYFCASSARRRGSSFTDTQYFGPGTRLTVL.

The chain combines TRBV2 with TRBJ1-6, with D perhaps matching TRBD1 (6 bases). This CDR3 is 16 amino acids long. Trimming took off 7 bases at V and 8 bases at J, with 21 bases between the two ends. Germline V gives CDR1 SNHLY, CDR2 FYNNEI. Written as DNA, the CDR3 is TGTGCCAGCACTTTCGCGACGGGGGGCGGTTATTCACCCCTCCACTTT. It specifies CASTFATGGGYSPLHF.

This chain links TRBV18 with TRBJ1-1; D uncertain. Trimming removed 3 bases at V and 5 bases at J, with 22 bases between. Germline CDR1 reads KGHSH; CDR2 reads LQKENI. This CDR3 is 17 amino acids long. The CDR3 DNA sequence: TGTGCCAGCTCACCTTCCTTCCGGGTCTCGGGAGCAACTGAAGCTTTCTTT. Translated: CASSPSFRVSGATEAFF.

The genes are TRBV6-5 and TRBJ2-7, with D perhaps TRBD2 (6 bases). Germline loops: CDR1 MNHEY, CDR2 SVGAGI. There are 14 residues in the CDR3. The ends were cut back, 7 bases at V and 3 bases at J, with 16 bases in the middle. CDR3 sequence reads: CASTTPSVYYEQYF. Written as DNA, the CDR3 is TGTGCCAGCACTACCCCTAGCGTCTACTACGAGCAGTACTTC.

This clone was counted between two and nine times. The gene calls are TRBV14 and TRBJ2-7, with 11 bases matching TRBD1. This CDR3 has 15 residues. CDR1 SGHDN and CDR2 FVKESK come from the germline V gene. V trimming: 4 bases; J trimming: 6 bases; junction bases outside the gene matches: 8. In nucleotides, the CDR3 is TGTGCCAGCAGCCGAATGTCCGGGACAGGGGGCGAGCAGTACTTC. Translated, it gives CASSRMSGTGGEQYF.

The V and J genes are TRBV28 and TRBJ2-7; 9 bases are shared with TRBD1. Germline V CDR1 and CDR2: MDHEN, SYDVKM. CDR3 length equals 14 residues. Germline trimming cut 8 bases from V and 4 bases from J; bases unmatched to any gene: 9. The CDR3 loop reads CASQVGTGIYEQYF. The CDR3 DNA sequence: TGTGCCAGCCAGGTCGGGACAGGGATATACGAGCAGTACTTC.